This T cell receptor (beta chain) was sequenced during a study of T cells in Graves' hyperthyroidism and ophthalmopathy. Isolation of PBMCs was performed on 8.5 to 10 ml fresh peripheral blood. This clonotype has more than one count but fewer than ten. The antigen is unknown. Amplified TCR beta CDR3 regions derived from RNA transcripts. HTBI primers drove first-round RT-PCR of the TCR CDR3. TCRdb re-derived calls from the multiplex PCR reads in MiXCR, one entry per CDR3 protein. Of more than 500,000 distinct CDR3 sequences listed, around 15% are singletons. Study-wide results and limits: Most thyroid clonotypes with frequency above 0.001 were detected in blood.

V trimming: 3 bases; J trimming: 7 bases; junction bases outside the gene matches: 3. The germline V gene encodes CDR1 DFQATT and CDR2 SNEGSKA (reference sequence). There are 15 residues in the CDR3. V is TRBV20-1 and J is TRBJ2-1; TRBD2 matches at 16 bases. Sequencing was performed on blood. This receptor was identified in a woman under 40 with Graves' ophthalmopathy. This CDR3 reads CSASQGLAGGNEQFF. The CDR3 nucleotides read TGCAGTGCTAGTCAGGGACTAGCGGGAGGGAATGAGCAGTTCTTC.